This T cell receptor beta chain comes out of a study of blood T cell repertoires in COVID-19. The repertoire was sequenced with immunoSEQ multiplex PCR; TCRdb's copy has only in-frame clones and lacks some. The sample lists 250,000 to 350,000 clones, around four fifths seen once, with around 4% in the top ten. Germline CDR1 is LNHDA and CDR2 is SQIVND (reference sequence). V shed 1 base, J shed 2 bases, and the junction held 7 bases outside the gene matches. The CDR3 runs to 17 residues. Sequenced: peripheral blood. The sequence was collected from a woman aged 50 to 60 with active or convalescent COVID-19. The chain links TRBV19 to TRBJ2-2, with TRBD2 identical over 7 bases. The CDR3 loop reads CASSIGAASGNTGELFF. The CDR3 DNA is TGTGCCAGTAGTATAGGGGCGGCTAGCGGTAACACCGGGGAGCTGTTTTTT.